The text below deals with one TCR beta chain. Produced via immunoSEQ multiplex PCR; TCRdb's table is partial and in-frame only. The table includes roughly 120,000 clones, about 90% detected once. The CDR3 runs 15 residues. V dropped 2 bases and J dropped 0 bases, with 8 bases sitting between them. Germline CDR1 reads KGHSH; CDR2 reads LQKENI. This specimen belongs to a study of blood T cell repertoires in COVID-19. V and J are TRBV18 and TRBJ2-1; weak D call: TRBD1 (6 bases). This sequence was found in a woman aged 45-59 years with active or convalescent COVID-19. The sequencing input was peripheral blood. This CDR3 is CASSPGQSSYNEQFF. The CDR3 coding sequence is TGTGCCAGCTCACCAGGACAGAGCTCCTACAATGAGCAGTTCTTC.